The 9 T cell receptor beta chains reported below all come from one sample, sequenced in a study of T cell responses to AZD1222 COVID-19 vaccine. TCRdb's table, derived via immunoSEQ multiplex PCR, lists solely in-frame clones and lacks some. Among around 130,000 clones, 80% to 90% were seen once, and the ten largest hold approximately 1.6%. The specimen comprised peripheral blood, sampled on day 0 of AZD1222 vaccination. The receptors here all came from an adult in good health.

In its sample, this clone was seen a few times. The chain joins TRBV5-1 to TRBJ1-2, with 10 nucleotides matching TRBD1. The CDR3 sequence is 18 residues long. The germline CDR1 and CDR2 sequences are SGHRS and YFSETQ. Trimming removed 0 bases from V and 2 bases from J; junction bases left unmatched: 10. The CDR3 reads CASSLAWTGGLQNYGYTF. CDR3 bases: TGCGCCAGCAGCTTGGCTTGGACAGGGGGGCTGCAAAACTATGGCTACACCTTC.

The V gene is TRBV4-1, the J gene TRBJ1-1; 7 bases are shared with TRBD1. The CDR3 is 14 amino acids. Trimming took 2 bases from V and 8 from J; bases not matched to a gene: 8. Germline CDR1 MGHRA, CDR2 YSYEKL. The CDR3 DNA is TGCGCCAGCAGCCAACTGACCGGACAGGAAGAAGCTTTCTTT. Encoded protein: CASSQLTGQEEAFF.

The chain links TRBV19 to TRBJ1-5; tentative D call: TRBD1 (5 bases). The germline V gene encodes CDR1 LNHDA and CDR2 SQIVND (reference sequence). This CDR3 has 17 amino acids. V was trimmed by 5 bases and J by 0 bases, leaving 17 bases between them. The DNA of the CDR3 is TGTGCCAGTAGTGCCTATTTCAGGGATTATAGCAATCAGCCCCAGCATTTT. Amino acid sequence: CASSAYFRDYSNQPQHF.

This chain links TRBV5-6 with TRBJ2-7; D tentatively fits TRBD1 or TRBD2 (5 bases each). CDR3 length: 14 residues. Trimming shortened V by 6 bases and J by 2 bases, and 15 bases separated the two germline ends. The germline gives CDR1 SGHDT, CDR2 YYEEEE. The CDR3 reads CASTGNRRTYEQYF. For the CDR3, the DNA is TGTGCCAGCACCGGGAACAGGCGGACCTACGAGCAGTACTTC.

The chain joins TRBV5-5 to TRBJ1-5; TRBD1 is a possible D gene (5 bases). Germline V gene data show CDR1 as SGHKS and CDR2 as YYEKEE (reference sequence). The ends were cut back, 0 bases at V and 2 bases at J, with 9 bases in the middle. The CDR3 covers 15 residues. CDR3 nucleotide sequence: TGTGCCAGCAGCTTGGAGGGGAATGGCAATCAGCCCCAGCATTTT. It yields the protein CASSLEGNGNQPQHF.

The J gene is TRBJ2-7, the V gene TRBV11-3; 7 bases align to TRBD2. CDR1 is SGHNT, CDR2 YENEEA, per germline. CDR3 length equals 14 residues. The V and J ends lost 3 bases and 0 bases, in that order; junction bases with no gene match: 2. The CDR3 nucleotides are TGTGCCAGCAGCTTTAGCGGGTTCTCCTACGAGCAGTACTTC. Encoded protein: CASSFSGFSYEQYF.

J is TRBJ2-7 and V is TRBV7-2, with D possibly TRBD2 on 6 matching bases. The length of the CDR3 is 14 residues. V was clipped by 5 bases and J by 6 bases, with 17 bases between them. Germline values: CDR1 SGHTA, CDR2 FQGNSA. The CDR3 loop reads CASSHGGGGTEQYF. CDR3 sequence (DNA): TGTGCCAGCAGCCACGGGGGTGGAGGGACCGAGCAGTACTTC.

The genes are TRBV5-4 and TRBJ1-2; D is unresolved. The CDR3 contains 13 residues. Trimming pared 0 bases from V and 7 bases from J, leaving 10 bases between. Germline-derived CDR1 and CDR2 are SGHNT and YYREEE (reference sequence). The CDR3 protein is CASSLAGFRGYTF. The CDR3 bases are TGTGCCAGCAGCTTGGCCGGGTTTCGTGGCTACACCTTC.

This sequence joins TRBV6-6 and TRBJ1-1, with 10 bases aligning to TRBD1. Trimming removed 6 bases from V and 4 bases from J; junction bases left unmatched: 11. In germline, CDR1 is MNHNY, CDR2 SVGAGI (reference sequence). The CDR3 has 16 residues. This CDR3 is CASSDQTGGRGTEAFF. The CDR3 region has the DNA TGTGCCAGCAGCGACCAGACAGGGGGCCGGGGCACTGAAGCTTTCTTT.